Each of the 8 T cell receptor beta chains below was sequenced from the same sample in a study of cytomegalovirus exposure and HLA in healthy donors. It was with 60 Vbeta and 13 Jbeta primers that the PCR ran. Assay used: immunoSEQ multiplex PCR; TCRdb lists only in-frame clones, some missing. Of some 200,000 clones listed, about 90% are singletons. The specimen was PBMCs. The receptor source for this set is a girl under three years old in good health and CMV-seronegative.

The rearrangement joins TRBV5-1 to TRBJ2-3; 8 bases are shared with TRBD1. The V and J ends lost 0 bases and 5 bases, in that order; junction bases with no gene match: 5. Per the germline V gene, CDR1 is SGHRS and CDR2 is YFSETQ. The CDR3 has 15 amino acids. CDR3 in amino acids: CASSLGTGSVDTQYF. The CDR3 DNA reads as TGCGCCAGCAGCTTGGGGACAGGGTCCGTAGATACGCAGTATTTT. The full variable domain, rest sourced from reference TRBV5-1 and TRBJ2-3, is KAGVTQTPRYLIKTRGQQVTLSCSPISGHRSVSWYQQTPGQGLQFLFEYFSETQRNKGNFPGRFSGRQFSNSRSEMNVSTLELGDSALYLCASSLGTGSVDTQYFGPGTRLTVL.

The chain couples TRBV10-1 to TRBJ2-7; D uncertain. This CDR3 comprises 15 residues. CDR1 is WNHNN, CDR2 SYGVQD, per germline (reference sequence). Trimming stripped 9 bases from V and 2 bases from J, with 20 bases between. CDR3 coding DNA: TGCGCCAGACGATCCCTCAATTTACTCGCCTACGAGCAGTACTTC. Residues: CARRSLNLLAYEQYF.

The chain recombines TRBV6-5 with TRBJ2-1; perhaps TRBD2 as D (5 bases). Looked up from germline, CDR1 is MNHEY and CDR2 is SVGAGI. The length of the CDR3 is 14 residues. The V end was cut by 0 bases, the J end by 9 bases, with 12 bases between. CDR3 nucleotides: TGTGCCAGCAGTTACTCGCCCGGGATCGGTGAGCAGTTCTTC. It is translated as CASSYSPGIGEQFF.

The V and J genes are TRBV7-2 and TRBJ1-5; D is uncertain. The germline V gene encodes CDR1 SGHTA and CDR2 FQGNSA. The V and J ends lost 1 base and 7 bases respectively, with 8 bases between them. The CDR3 is made up of 13 amino acids. The CDR3 nucleotides read TGTGCCAGCAGCTTAGAAGGAGGCCAGCCCCAGCATTTT. Translation gives CASSLEGGQPQHF.

The rearrangement uses TRBV9 and TRBJ2-7; 9 bases match TRBD1. CDR1 SGDLS and CDR2 YYNGEE come from the germline V gene. V was clipped by 2 bases and J by 5 bases; unmatched bases: 5. The CDR3 contains 14 residues. As DNA, the CDR3 is TGTGCCAGCAGCGTTGGGACAGGGCGGGACGAGCAGTACTTC. It encodes CASSVGTGRDEQYF.

The chain carries TRBV18 and TRBJ1-1; 9 bases fit TRBD1. The CDR3 is made up of 14 amino acids. Trimming took 3 bases from V and 6 from J; bases not matched to a gene: 5. Germline V CDR1 and CDR2: KGHSH, LQKENI. CDR3 protein: CASSPRDRDPEAFF. CDR3 nucleotide sequence: TGTGCCAGCTCACCCCGGGACAGGGACCCTGAAGCTTTCTTT.

The genes are TRBV2 and TRBJ2-5; D is possibly TRBD2 (6 bases). The CDR3 is made up of 17 amino acids. The germline gives CDR1 SNHLY, CDR2 FYNNEI. V was clipped by 2 bases and J by 2 bases, with 18 bases between them. CDR3 residues: CASSEWGKGGPQETQYF. Written as DNA, the CDR3 is TGTGCCAGCAGTGAATGGGGTAAAGGAGGGCCGCAAGAGACCCAGTACTTC.

V is TRBV2 and J is TRBJ2-5, with 7 bases that match TRBD1. Germline V gene data show CDR1 as SNHLY and CDR2 as FYNNEI. CDR3 size: 15 residues. V dropped 6 bases and J dropped 0; count of bases not matched to a gene: 7. The CDR3 region has the DNA TGTGCCAGCAGCGATCAGGGGGTGAACCAAGAGACCCAGTACTTC. This gives the protein CASSDQGVNQETQYF.